Listed below are T cell receptor beta chains from one sample, sequenced in a study of cytomegalovirus exposure and HLA in healthy donors. Clones were sequenced by immunoSEQ multiplex PCR, and TCRdb holds only the in-frame ones, with some missing. Seen here are some 170,000 clones, 65% to 75% observed once, and the top ten hold under 3%. Sequencing was carried out using PBMCs. The receptors shown here come from a human donor in good health. The CDR3 runs from the conserved cysteine through the conserved F or W. A D gene is named only where the DNA matches it firmly. Rows give clone size only sometimes, using once, few, many, or a class for an expanded clone.

v_gene	abundance	d_gene	j_gene	CDR3nt	CDR3aa
TRBV18	-	TRBD1	TRBJ2-7	TGTGCCAGCTCACCTACCGGGACAGGGGGGCGTCGGGAGCAGTACTTC	CASSPTGTGGRREQYF
TRBV7-8	-	TRBD1	TRBJ1-1	TGTGCCAGCAGCCCGCAGGGGGCTGTCAACACTGAAGCTTTCTTT	CASSPQGAVNTEAFF
TRBV6-1	-	TRBD1	TRBJ1-3	TGTGCCAGCAAAGAAGACAGGGCTGCTGGAAACACCATATATTTT	CASKEDRAAGNTIYF
TRBV5-6	-	-	TRBJ1-2	TGTGCCAGCAGTCCAGGAAACTATGGCTACACCTTC	CASSPGNYGYTF
TRBV5-4	few	TRBD1	TRBJ1-4	TGTGCCAGCAGCCCGTCTACCACAGGGGGAACTAATGAAAAACTGTTTTTT	CASSPSTTGGTNEKLFF
TRBV27	-	-	TRBJ1-6	TGTGCCACCAAAAACCTGGGACTTCCTAATTCACCCCTCCACTTT	CATKNLGLPNSPLHF
TRBV10-3	few	TRBD1	TRBJ1-1	TGTGCCATCAAGGGACAGAAGAACACTGAAGCTTTCTTT	CAIKGQKNTEAFF
TRBV5-4	-	-	TRBJ2-7	TGTGCCAGCAGCTTGGGATGGCGGGGGCTGGGGAATACCGGCTACGAGCAGTACTTC	CASSLGWRGLGNTGYEQYF
TRBV15	few	-	TRBJ1-2	TGTGCCACCAGCAGAGATAGGGGTCGAACAGGCCTAACAGATGGCTACACCTTC	CATSRDRGRTGLTDGYTF
TRBV30	-	-	TRBJ2-7	TGTGCCTGGAGTGTAGTCGGGAACGAGCAGTACTTC	CAWSVVGNEQYF
TRBV6-5	once	TRBD1	TRBJ1-2	TGTGCCAGCGGTCCCGACAGGGGCAACTATGGCTACACCTTC	CASGPDRGNYGYTF
TRBV13	-	-	TRBJ1-5	TGTGCCAGCAGCACGGGACTGGTGTATAGCAATCAGCCCCAGCATTTT	CASSTGLVYSNQPQHF
TRBV19	-	TRBD1	TRBJ1-4	TGTGCCAGTAGTACGGACAGGGGAAATGAAAAACTGTTTTTT	CASSTDRGNEKLFF
TRBV27	-	-	TRBJ2-3	TGTGCCAGCAGTTCCCACGGACAGACCGCCCGCACAGATACGCAGTATTTT	CASSSHGQTARTDTQYF
TRBV4-1	-	-	TRBJ2-3	TGCGCCAGCAGCCGACTGGGACAACCTACAGATACGCAGTATTTT	CASSRLGQPTDTQYF
TRBV7-2	-	-	TRBJ2-2	TGTGCCAGCAGCTTTTCAGTAAACACCGGGGAGCTGTTTTTT	CASSFSVNTGELFF
TRBV13	-	-	TRBJ2-1	TGTGCCAGCAGCTTCAGGGATCCTTACAATGAGCAGTTCTTC	CASSFRDPYNEQFF
TRBV12-5	-	-	TRBJ1-4	TGTGCTAGTGGTCCTGGATTAACAGAGCACGAAAAACTGTTTTTT	CASGPGLTEHEKLFF
TRBV10-3	-	TRBD1	TRBJ2-7	TGTGTCATCAGCGACCGGGACAGCCAACACTCCTACGAGCAGTACTTC	CVISDRDSQHSYEQYF
TRBV30	-	-	TRBJ2-5	TGTGCCTGGAGGGGAAACCCCGAAGGGGCAACCTACTTC	CAWRGNPEGATYF
TRBV6-1	-	TRBD1	TRBJ2-7	TGTGCCAGCAGCGCCGGGACAGGGGGTTGGGAGCAGTACTTC	CASSAGTGGWEQYF
TRBV19	-	-	TRBJ2-1	TGTGCCAGTAGTATTCAGGGCAATCGCAATGAGCAGTTCTTC	CASSIQGNRNEQFF
TRBV4-1	-	TRBD2	TRBJ2-3	TGCGCCAGCAGAGACAGCGGGGGGGCCGTCACAGATACGCAGTATTTT	CASRDSGGAVTDTQYF
TRBV19	-	TRBD1	TRBJ2-5	TGTGCCAGTAGTGGGACAGACCAAGAGACCCAGTACTTC	CASSGTDQETQYF
TRBV5-4	few	TRBD1	TRBJ2-1	TGTGCCAGCAGCTTCAGAGGGGGCTTGAATGAGCAGTTCTTC	CASSFRGGLNEQFF
TRBV9	-	-	TRBJ2-5	TGTGCCAGCAGCGTAGACCGGGGGTCGCAAGAGACCCAGTACTTC	CASSVDRGSQETQYF
TRBV7-2	-	-	TRBJ1-1	TGTGCCAGCAGCTCCTTCGCAGTGAACACTGAAGCTTTCTTT	CASSSFAVNTEAFF
TRBV11-2	-	-	TRBJ1-4	TGTGCCAGCAGCTTAGAGGGGGGACTAAAGGAAAAACTGTTTTTT	CASSLEGGLKEKLFF
TRBV19	-	TRBD1	TRBJ1-1	TGTGCCAGTACCCCGGACAGGCGAGGTCGGAACACTGAAGCTTTCTTT	CASTPDRRGRNTEAFF
TRBV30	-	-	TRBJ1-1	TGTGCCTGGAGTGTTTCCCGGACAGCGAACACTGAAGCTTTCTTT	CAWSVSRTANTEAFF
TRBV7-7	-	TRBD1	TRBJ1-4	TGTGCTAGCAGTCGGACAGGGGCCAACGAAAAACTGTTTTTT	CASSRTGANEKLFF
TRBV18	few	-	TRBJ2-3	TGTGCCAGCTCACCACCCCCTTATGGCACAGATACGCAGTATTTT	CASSPPPYGTDTQYF
TRBV7-3	-	-	TRBJ2-2	TGTGCCAGCAGCTCCTCGACAGGCACCGGGGAGCTGTTTTTT	CASSSSTGTGELFF
TRBV2	-	TRBD1	TRBJ1-2	TGTGCCAGCAGTGAAGAGGGTCAGGGGGGCAGGGGCTACACCTTC	CASSEEGQGGRGYTF
TRBV5-4	once	TRBD2	TRBJ2-3	TGTGCCAGCAGCTTGACTAGCGGGGGGGCAGATACGCAGTATTTT	CASSLTSGGADTQYF
TRBV4-1	-	-	TRBJ2-3	TGCGCCAGCAGCCCAGAGGGGGGGGCGGGAGATACGCAGTATTTT	CASSPEGGAGDTQYF
TRBV9	-	TRBD2	TRBJ2-1	TGTGCCAGCAGCGTAGCTTACAGGACTAGCGGGGGGGCCTCCTACAATGAGCAGTTCTTC	CASSVAYRTSGGASYNEQFF
TRBV5-6	-	-	TRBJ1-2	TGTGCCAGCAACCAGGACAGAATTAACTATGGCTACACCTTC	CASNQDRINYGYTF
TRBV4-1	-	TRBD2	TRBJ2-1	TGCGCCAGCAGCCAAGGGACTAGCGGGGGGGCCGGAACCTACAATGAGCAGTTCTTC	CASSQGTSGGAGTYNEQFF
TRBV11-2	-	TRBD2	TRBJ2-5	TGTGCCAGCAGCCCTAGGGCGGGGGGTCAAGAGACCCAGTACTTC	CASSPRAGGQETQYF
TRBV27	once	-	TRBJ2-7	TGTGCCATCCCTGGGGGGGGGCCCCCGGGGGAGCAGTACTTC	CAIPGGGPPGEQYF
TRBV2	-	TRBD1	TRBJ1-4	TGTGCCAGCAGTGACAGGGGGCATAGTAATGAAAAACTGTTTTTT	CASSDRGHSNEKLFF
TRBV6-1	once	TRBD2	TRBJ2-1	TGTGCCAGCAGTATAGCGGGCCCACCGTACAATGAGCAGTTCTTC	CASSIAGPPYNEQFF
TRBV25-1	-	-	TRBJ2-7	TGTGCCAGCAGTGAAGCTCAGGGAACCTACGAGCAGTACTTC	CASSEAQGTYEQYF
TRBV6-1	-	-	TRBJ2-1	TGTGCCAGCAGTGAGGTTAGCCGCTCCTACAATGAGCAGTTCTTC	CASSEVSRSYNEQFF
TRBV19	-	TRBD1	TRBJ1-5	TGTGCCAGTAAACCGGGACAGGTCCACAATCAGCCCCAGCATTTT	CASKPGQVHNQPQHF
TRBV5-1	-	-	TRBJ1-1	TGCGCCAGCAGCCTTGGAGAGTCCACTGAAGCTTTCTTT	CASSLGESTEAFF
TRBV7-3	-	TRBD1	TRBJ2-7	TGTGCCAGCAGCACCCAACAGGGGGCTCTCTACGAGCAGTACTTC	CASSTQQGALYEQYF
TRBV7-2	few	-	TRBJ2-1	TGTGCCAGCAGCTTAGTCCGGGACACCAATGAGCAGTTCTTC	CASSLVRDTNEQFF
TRBV5-5	-	TRBD2	TRBJ2-7	TGTGCCAGCGGCGGGGGGGGCCCCTATCAGCAGTACTTC	CASGGGGPYQQYF
TRBV10-3	-	-	TRBJ1-2	TGTGCCATCAGTGAGTTGGGGGGGGCGCGCGATGGCTACACCTTC	CAISELGGARDGYTF
TRBV11-2	-	TRBD2	TRBJ2-7	TGTGCCAGCAGCTCCGGGCTAGCGGGGGCCGAGCAGTACTTC	CASSSGLAGAEQYF
TRBV7-3	-	TRBD1	TRBJ1-2	TGTGCCAGCAGCTTAACCACAGGGGATGACTATGGCTACACCTTC	CASSLTTGDDYGYTF